This T cell receptor (beta chain) derives from a study of CD8 T cells in Susac syndrome. In its sample, this clonotype was seen once. The RNA, about 0.5 to 1 ug, was put through reverse transcription using random hexamers. TCRdb fed the immunoSEQ multiplex PCR reads into MiXCR, producing one record per CDR3 protein. The table lists under 150,000 distinct CDR3 sequences, approximately 96% of them singletons. This CDR3 is 17 amino acids long. From germline, CDR1 is MGHDK and CDR2 SYGVNS. The J segment lost 5 bases and the V segment lost 5 bases, leaving 13 bases of the junction unmatched. The receptor's source is a human donor with Susac syndrome. The sequenced sample consisted of CD4+ T cells from PBMCs. The rearrangement joins TRBV25-1 to TRBJ2-1, with 9 bases fitting TRBD2. The CDR3 sequence: CASSYSGSTAAHNEQFF. CDR3 coding DNA: TGTGCCAGCAGTTATAGCGGGAGTACGGCGGCCCACAATGAGCAGTTCTTC.